The T cell receptor beta chain under discussion was sequenced for a study of cytomegalovirus exposure and HLA in healthy donors. The CDR3 runs to 15 residues. The germline V gene has CDR1 SGHKS and CDR2 YYEKEE (reference sequence). Trimming removed 3 bases at V and 2 bases at J, with 12 bases between. PCR employed 60 Vbeta and 13 Jbeta primers. Sequencing used immunoSEQ multiplex PCR; TCRdb keeps in-frame clones, though not all of them. The sample yields more than 85,000 clones, roughly four fifths seen once. This sequence originates from a male donor in good health and CMV-seropositive. This sequence joins TRBV5-5 and TRBJ1-5; D possibly corresponds to TRBD1 (6 bases). Sample: PBMCs. The CDR3 is CASSSIGGGNQPQHF. The CDR3 nucleotides read TGTGCCAGCAGCTCCATAGGGGGAGGCAATCAGCCCCAGCATTTT.